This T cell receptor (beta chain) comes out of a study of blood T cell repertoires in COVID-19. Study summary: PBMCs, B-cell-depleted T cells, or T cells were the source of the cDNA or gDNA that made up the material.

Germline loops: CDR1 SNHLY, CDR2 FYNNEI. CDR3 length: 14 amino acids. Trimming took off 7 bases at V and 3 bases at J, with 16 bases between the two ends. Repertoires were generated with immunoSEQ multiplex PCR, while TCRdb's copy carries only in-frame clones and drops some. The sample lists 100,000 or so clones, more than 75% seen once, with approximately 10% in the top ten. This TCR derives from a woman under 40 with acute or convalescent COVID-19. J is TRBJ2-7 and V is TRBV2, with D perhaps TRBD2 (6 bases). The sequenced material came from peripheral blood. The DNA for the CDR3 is TGTGCCAGCAACGAACGGGACTCCGGCTACGAGCAGTACTTC. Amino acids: CASNERDSGYEQYF.